The rows below give T cell receptor beta chains drawn from one sample of a study of T cell clonotyping in hematopoietic cell transplantation. TCRdb's copy holds only in-frame clones and misses some; the assay was immunoSEQ multiplex PCR. The table records about 8,700 clones, 65% to 90% of them present only once. Sequencing used PBMCs, obtained 180 days after allogeneic stem cell transplant. The receptor source for this set is a female patient aged 30-39 years who had an allogeneic stem cell transplant, so the T cells may come from the graft donor. Some clones in this sample may be carry-over from other donors' samples. Both conserved end residues are part of each CDR3. D genes are given only for firm matches. Rows may omit the clone size; those that give it use once, few, many or a size class.

CDR3: CASSRGTNTGELFF
DNA: TGCGCCAGCAGCCGCGGGACGAACACCGGGGAGCTGTTTTTT
D: NA
size: NA
V: TRBV4-3
J: TRBJ2-2

CDR3: CSVEKSNTEAFF
DNA: TGCAGCGTTGAAAAGAGTAACACTGAAGCTTTCTTT
D: NA
size: NA
V: TRBV29-1
J: TRBJ1-1

CDR3: CASSLIAGTEAFF
DNA: TGTGCCAGCAGCTTAATAGCCGGCACTGAAGCTTTCTTT
D: NA
size: few
V: TRBV7-2
J: TRBJ1-1

CDR3: CASSPQGPTQYF
DNA: TGTGCCAGCAGCCCTCAGGGTCCGACCCAGTACTTC
D: NA
size: NA
V: TRBV7-9
J: TRBJ2-5

CDR3: CASSAPSGGGTEAFF
DNA: TGTGCCAGCAGCGCCCCCTCGGGGGGAGGCACTGAAGCTTTCTTT
D: NA
size: NA
V: TRBV11-1
J: TRBJ1-1

CDR3: CASMEKRLDYGYTF
DNA: TGTGCCAGCATGGAAAAAAGGCTAGATTATGGCTACACCTTC
D: NA
size: NA
V: TRBV2
J: TRBJ1-2

CDR3: CASSEGQGRRPQHF
DNA: TGTGCCAGCAGTGAGGGACAAGGAAGGAGGCCCCAGCATTTT
D: NA
size: NA
V: TRBV2
J: TRBJ1-5

CDR3: CASSQRGKQGYEQYF
DNA: TGCGCCAGCAGCCAAAGAGGGAAACAGGGCTACGAGCAGTACTTC
D: NA
size: NA
V: TRBV4-1
J: TRBJ2-7

CDR3: CASRPGGGYGYTF
DNA: TGTGCCAGTAGGCCAGGGGGTGGCTATGGCTACACCTTC
D: TRBD1
size: NA
V: TRBV19
J: TRBJ1-2

CDR3: CASSLGQNTEAFF
DNA: TGTGCCAGCAGCCTAGGCCAGAACACTGAAGCTTTCTTT
D: NA
size: NA
V: TRBV11-2
J: TRBJ1-1

CDR3: CASSQVLAGYEQYF
DNA: TGCGCCAGCAGCCAGGTGCTAGCGGGCTACGAGCAGTACTTC
D: TRBD2
size: once
V: TRBV4-1
J: TRBJ2-7

CDR3: CASSPGQGTDTQYF
DNA: TGTGCCAGCAGTCCCGGCCAGGGCACAGATACGCAGTATTTT
D: NA
size: NA
V: TRBV27
J: TRBJ2-3

CDR3: CASSPTDFYEQYF
DNA: TGTGCCAGCAGCCCGACAGATTTTTACGAGCAGTACTTC
D: NA
size: once
V: TRBV13
J: TRBJ2-7

CDR3: CASSRDREEGQPQHF
DNA: TGTGCCAGCAGCCGGGACAGGGAGGAGGGACAGCCCCAGCATTTT
D: TRBD1
size: NA
V: TRBV7-9
J: TRBJ1-5

CDR3: CASSYIRGYEQYF
DNA: TGTGCCAGCAGTTACATCAGGGGCTACGAGCAGTACTTC
D: NA
size: NA
V: TRBV6-5
J: TRBJ2-7

CDR3: CASSLGHVEQYF
DNA: TGTGCCAGCAGCTTAGGACACGTCGAGCAGTACTTC
D: NA
size: NA
V: TRBV13
J: TRBJ2-7

CDR3: CASSQVGGTGQEKLFF
DNA: TGCGCCAGCAGCCAAGTGGGAGGGACTGGTCAGGAAAAACTGTTTTTT
D: NA
size: NA
V: TRBV4-3
J: TRBJ1-4

CDR3: CASSLLEKGNQPQHF
DNA: TGTGCCAGCAGTCTACTGGAGAAAGGCAATCAGCCCCAGCATTTT
D: NA
size: few
V: TRBV7-8
J: TRBJ1-5

CDR3: CAISGTGDYSNQPQHF
DNA: TGTGCCATCAGTGGTACAGGGGATTATAGCAATCAGCCCCAGCATTTT
D: TRBD1
size: NA
V: TRBV10-3
J: TRBJ1-5

CDR3: CASSQGGSRGAFF
DNA: TGTGCCAGCAGCCAAGGGGGGAGTAGAGGGGCTTTCTTT
D: NA
size: NA
V: TRBV14
J: TRBJ1-1

CDR3: CAWSVIAGQPQHF
DNA: TGTGCCTGGAGTGTTATTGCTGGTCAGCCCCAGCATTTT
D: NA
size: once
V: TRBV30
J: TRBJ1-5

CDR3: CASSLSLGGHSPLHF
DNA: TGTGCCAGCAGTTTGTCTTTGGGCGGCCATTCACCCCTCCACTTT
D: NA
size: NA
V: TRBV6-5
J: TRBJ1-6

CDR3: CASSQTQMSNQPQHF
DNA: TGCGCCAGCAGCCAGACCCAGATGAGCAATCAGCCCCAGCATTTT
D: NA
size: NA
V: TRBV4-1
J: TRBJ1-5

CDR3: CASSLQGALKNIQYF
DNA: TGTGCCAGCAGTTTGCAGGGGGCTCTTAAAAACATTCAGTACTTC
D: TRBD1
size: NA
V: TRBV28
J: TRBJ2-4

CDR3: CASGPYGRGPYGYTF
DNA: TGCGCCAGCGGCCCCTACGGGAGGGGACCCTATGGCTACACCTTC
D: NA
size: NA
V: TRBV4-1
J: TRBJ1-2

CDR3: CASSFGPLPYEQYF
DNA: TGTGCCAGCAGCTTCGGACCGCTTCCCTACGAGCAGTACTTC
D: NA
size: NA
V: TRBV5-6
J: TRBJ2-7

CDR3: CASSPAGGLSRGYTF
DNA: TGTGCCAGCAGCCCGGCGGGGGGCTTATCTCGAGGCTACACCTTC
D: NA
size: NA
V: TRBV7-2
J: TRBJ1-2

CDR3: CSVEGQGGNEQFF
DNA: TGCAGCGTTGAAGGTCAGGGGGGCAATGAGCAGTTCTTC
D: NA
size: NA
V: TRBV29-1
J: TRBJ2-1

CDR3: CASSVRGGLNYGYTF
DNA: TGTGCCAGCAGCGTACGGGGCGGGCTAAACTATGGCTACACCTTC
D: NA
size: NA
V: TRBV9
J: TRBJ1-2

CDR3: CAWSPKYTEAFF
DNA: TGTGCCTGGAGTCCCAAGTACACTGAAGCTTTCTTT
D: NA
size: NA
V: TRBV30
J: TRBJ1-1

CDR3: CASSSTSGFINEQFF
DNA: TGTGCCAGCAGCTCTACTAGCGGCTTTATTAATGAGCAGTTCTTC
D: TRBD2
size: NA
V: TRBV11-3
J: TRBJ2-1

CDR3: CAWGIGTGGGNQPQHF
DNA: TGTGCCTGGGGAATAGGGACAGGGGGCGGCAATCAGCCCCAGCATTTT
D: TRBD1
size: large
V: TRBV30
J: TRBJ1-5

CDR3: CASSMGGDSPLHF
DNA: TGTGCCAGTAGTATGGGGGGGGATTCACCCCTCCACTTT
D: NA
size: few
V: TRBV19
J: TRBJ1-6

CDR3: CASSLVPTSSYEQYF
DNA: TGTGCCAGCAGCTTAGTTCCGACGAGCTCCTACGAGCAGTACTTC
D: NA
size: NA
V: TRBV11-2
J: TRBJ2-7

CDR3: CASSSSSGTQTSPLHF
DNA: TGTGCCAGCAGCTCTAGCTCCGGGACACAAACTTCACCCCTCCACTTT
D: NA
size: NA
V: TRBV13
J: TRBJ1-6

CDR3: CASRTRLTDTQYF
DNA: TGTGCCAGCAGGACTCGACTGACAGATACGCAGTATTTT
D: NA
size: NA
V: TRBV2
J: TRBJ2-3

CDR3: CAWSVILGTEAFF
DNA: TGTGCCTGGAGTGTAATCTTAGGCACTGAAGCTTTCTTT
D: NA
size: NA
V: TRBV30
J: TRBJ1-1

CDR3: CASRLGGNQPQHF
DNA: TGTGCCAGCCGCCTCGGGGGCAATCAGCCCCAGCATTTT
D: NA
size: few
V: TRBV6-1
J: TRBJ1-5

CDR3: CSVHQTGILTEAFF
DNA: TGCAGCGTCCACCAGACAGGTATATTGACTGAAGCTTTCTTT
D: NA
size: NA
V: TRBV29-1
J: TRBJ1-1

CDR3: CASSLVSTPEKLFF
DNA: TGTGCCAGCAGCTTAGTATCGACACCCGAAAAACTGTTTTTT
D: NA
size: NA
V: TRBV13
J: TRBJ1-4

CDR3: CASSLFWQGGRGNQPQHF
DNA: TGTGCCAGCAGTTTATTTTGGCAGGGGGGTAGAGGCAATCAGCCCCAGCATTTT
D: TRBD1
size: NA
V: TRBV27
J: TRBJ1-5

CDR3: CASQPGGLQGYTF
DNA: TGTGCCAGCCAACCCGGGGGCTTACAGGGCTACACCTTC
D: NA
size: NA
V: TRBV2
J: TRBJ1-2

CDR3: CASSQRLAATNTEAFF
DNA: TGCGCCAGCAGCCAAAGACTGGCAGCGACTAACACTGAAGCTTTCTTT
D: NA
size: NA
V: TRBV4-3
J: TRBJ1-1

CDR3: CASSLAWGNTEAFF
DNA: TGTGCCAGCAGCTTGGCTTGGGGGAACACTGAAGCTTTCTTT
D: NA
size: NA
V: TRBV5-8
J: TRBJ1-1

CDR3: CASSVGSGGASDTQYF
DNA: TGTGCCAGCAGCGTAGGCAGCGGGGGGGCCTCAGATACGCAGTATTTT
D: TRBD2
size: NA
V: TRBV9
J: TRBJ2-3